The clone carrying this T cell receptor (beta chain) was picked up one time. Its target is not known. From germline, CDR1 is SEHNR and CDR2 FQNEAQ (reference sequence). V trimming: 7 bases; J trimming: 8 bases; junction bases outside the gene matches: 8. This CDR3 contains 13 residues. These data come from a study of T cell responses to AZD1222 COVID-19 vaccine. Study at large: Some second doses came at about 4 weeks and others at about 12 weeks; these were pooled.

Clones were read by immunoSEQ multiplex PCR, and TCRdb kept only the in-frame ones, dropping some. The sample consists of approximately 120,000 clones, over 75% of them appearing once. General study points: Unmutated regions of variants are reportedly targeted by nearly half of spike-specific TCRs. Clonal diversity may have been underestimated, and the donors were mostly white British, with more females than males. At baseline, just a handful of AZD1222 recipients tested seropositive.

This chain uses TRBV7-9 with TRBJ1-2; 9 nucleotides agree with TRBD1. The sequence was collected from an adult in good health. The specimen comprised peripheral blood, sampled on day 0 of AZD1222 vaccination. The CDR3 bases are TGTGCCAGCACCGGGGGACAGGGTCCGGGCTACACCTTC. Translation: CASTGGQGPGYTF.